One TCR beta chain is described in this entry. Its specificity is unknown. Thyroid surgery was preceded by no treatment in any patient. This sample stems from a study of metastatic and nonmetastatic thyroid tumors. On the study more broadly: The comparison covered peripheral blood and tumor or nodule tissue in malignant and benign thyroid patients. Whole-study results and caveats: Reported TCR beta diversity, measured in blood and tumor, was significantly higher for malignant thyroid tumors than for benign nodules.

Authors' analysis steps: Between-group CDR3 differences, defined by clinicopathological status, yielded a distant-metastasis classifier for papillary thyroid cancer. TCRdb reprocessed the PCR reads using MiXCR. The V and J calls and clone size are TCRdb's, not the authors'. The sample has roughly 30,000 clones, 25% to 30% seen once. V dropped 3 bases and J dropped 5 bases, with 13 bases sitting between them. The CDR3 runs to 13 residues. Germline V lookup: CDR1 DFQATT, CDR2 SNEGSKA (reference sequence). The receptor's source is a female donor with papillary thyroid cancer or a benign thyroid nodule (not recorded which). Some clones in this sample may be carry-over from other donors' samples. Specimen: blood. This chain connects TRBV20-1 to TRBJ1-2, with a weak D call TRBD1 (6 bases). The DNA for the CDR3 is TGCAGTGCTAGTGGCGACAGGCTTTATGGCTACACCTTC. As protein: CSASGDRLYGYTF.